Each of the 10 T cell receptor beta chains below was sequenced from the same sample in a study of OX40 agonist ivuxolimab in advanced cancers. TCRdb's copy holds only in-frame clones and misses some; the assay was immunoSEQ multiplex PCR. The table records 56,000 or so clones, roughly 82% of them present only once. Source: CD4+ or CD8+ T cells sorted from blood, taken in a trial of the OX40 agonist ivuxolimab. The receptors stem from an adult with an advanced solid tumor such as melanoma, head and neck, liver or kidney cancer.

The chain carries TRBV10-3 and TRBJ2-5, with D tentatively TRBD1 (6 bases). Germline V gene sequence: CDR1 ENHRY, CDR2 SYGVKD. The CDR3 loop spans 14 amino acids. V was clipped by 10 bases and J by 5 bases, with 20 bases between them. This chain's CDR3 is CATADSRGSETQYF. CDR3 in DNA: TGTGCCACCGCGGACAGTAGAGGATCCGAGACCCAGTACTTC.

The chain uses TRBV4-2 and TRBJ2-3; a possible D gene is TRBD2 (7 bases). The V gene lost 0 bases and the J gene lost 4 bases, with 14 bases spanning the gap. From germline, CDR1 is LGHNA and CDR2 YNFKEQ. This CDR3 comprises 16 residues. The CDR3 loop reads CASSQELRGGADTQYF. In DNA, the CDR3 is TGTGCCAGCAGCCAAGAACTAAGAGGGGGGGCAGATACGCAGTATTTT.

V gene TRBV5-6 combines with J gene TRBJ1-4; 10 bases map to TRBD1. The length of the CDR3 is 14 residues. J lost 8 bases, V lost 5 bases, and 6 bases had no gene match. Per the germline V gene, CDR1 is SGHDT and CDR2 is YYEEEE. CDR3 amino acids: CASSLMGQGEKLFF. Written as DNA, the CDR3 is TGTGCCAGCAGTTTGATGGGACAGGGGGAAAAACTGTTTTTT.

V usage is TRBV7-2 and J usage is TRBJ1-5; 11 bases are a match to TRBD1. Germline V gene data show CDR1 as SGHTA and CDR2 as FQGNSA. This CDR3 region has 13 residues. Losses at the gene ends were 8 bases for V and 6 bases for J; bases not matched to a gene: 3. DNA of the CDR3: TGTGCCAGCGGACAGGGGGCCAGTCAGCCCCAGCATTTT. Amino acids: CASGQGASQPQHF.

Written as DNA, the CDR3 is TGTGCCAGCAGCATTGGCGGACAGGGGGGAGGTGAGCAGTACTTC. This encodes CASSIGGQGGGEQYF. This chain joins TRBV7-8 and TRBJ2-7; 10 bases agree with TRBD1. The V segment lost 5 bases and the J segment 7 bases; nucleotides outside the gene matches: 11. Looked up from germline, CDR1 is SGHVS and CDR2 is FQNEAQ. The CDR3 has 15 amino acids.

The chain links TRBV9 to TRBJ2-3; D possibly corresponds to TRBD2 (7 bases). The V gene lost 0 bases and the J gene lost 1 base, with 18 bases spanning the gap. Germline V gene data show CDR1 as SGDLS and CDR2 as YYNGEE. This CDR3 is built from 18 residues. The CDR3 spells CASSVEGVASGRTDTQYF. DNA for the CDR3: TGTGCCAGCAGCGTAGAGGGGGTGGCTAGCGGCCGCACAGATACGCAGTATTTT.

The rearrangement links TRBV30 to TRBJ1-5; 7 nucleotides line up with TRBD1. The V segment lost 1 base and the J segment 0 bases; nucleotides outside the gene matches: 9. The germline CDR1 and CDR2 sequences are GTSNPN and SVGIG (reference sequence). The CDR3 runs to 17 residues. The CDR3: CAWSGDRVSDSNQPQHF. The CDR3 DNA reads TGTGCCTGGAGTGGAGACAGGGTGTCCGATAGCAATCAGCCCCAGCATTTT.

In DNA, the CDR3 is TGTGCCAGCAGCTCCCCCGGGACAGGGGGATCCGGGGAGCTGTTTTTT. Residues: CASSSPGTGGSGELFF. The V call is TRBV7-3, the J call TRBJ2-2; TRBD1 matches 11 bases. V was clipped by 4 bases and J by 6 bases; unmatched bases: 7. CDR3 size: 16 residues. Germline V gene lookup returns CDR1 SGHTA and CDR2 FQGTGA.

V and J are TRBV2 and TRBJ1-2; 8 bases are a match to TRBD1. The CDR3 extends over 13 amino acids. Looked up from germline, CDR1 is SNHLY and CDR2 is FYNNEI. J lost 4 bases, V lost 7 bases, and 5 bases had no gene match. The CDR3 reads CASTGQGGYGYTF. As DNA, the CDR3 is TGTGCCAGCACTGGACAGGGAGGCTATGGCTACACCTTC.

The CDR3 reads CSARGFSSYEQYF. CDR3 nucleotides: TGCAGCGCCAGGGGGTTTAGCTCCTACGAGCAGTACTTC. The V and J genes are TRBV29-1 and TRBJ2-7; 7 nucleotides align to TRBD1. The CDR3 has 13 amino acids. V shed 7 bases and J 0 bases; nucleotides not matched to a gene: 6. Germline loops: CDR1 SQVTM, CDR2 ANQGSEA.